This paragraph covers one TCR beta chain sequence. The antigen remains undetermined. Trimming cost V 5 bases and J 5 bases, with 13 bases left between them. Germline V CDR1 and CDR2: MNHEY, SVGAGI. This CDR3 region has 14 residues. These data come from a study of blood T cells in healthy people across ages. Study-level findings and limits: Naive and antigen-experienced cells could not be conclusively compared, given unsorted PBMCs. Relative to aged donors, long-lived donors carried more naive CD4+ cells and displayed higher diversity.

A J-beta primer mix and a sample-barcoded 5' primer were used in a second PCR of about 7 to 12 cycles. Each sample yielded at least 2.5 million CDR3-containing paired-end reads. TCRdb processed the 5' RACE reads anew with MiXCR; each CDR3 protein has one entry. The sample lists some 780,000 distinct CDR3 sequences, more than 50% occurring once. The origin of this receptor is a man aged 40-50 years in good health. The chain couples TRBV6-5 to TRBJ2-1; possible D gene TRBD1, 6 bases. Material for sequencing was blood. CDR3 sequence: CASSAGDEDNEQFF. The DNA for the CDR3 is TGTGCCAGCAGTGCAGGGGATGAGGACAATGAGCAGTTCTTC.